This T cell receptor (beta chain) appears in the sequencing data of a study of neurological immune-mediated disorders. This clonotype was observed at least ten times. Time point: longitudinal time-point 1 (baseline). The cDNA was synthesized by 5'RACE incorporating 10-nucleotide random UMIs. In TCRdb, the 5' RACE reads were re-called with MiXCR into one record per CDR3 protein. The sample carries tens of thousands of distinct CDR3 sequences, roughly 15% recorded once. The sample comprised PBMCs. The clonotype originates from a female donor with HTLV-1-associated myelopathy (HAM/TSP).

CDR3 nucleotide sequence: TGTGCCAGCAGCTTGATAGGGTGGGCAGATACGCAGTATTTT. It codes for CASSLIGWADTQYF. This chain uses TRBV7-8 with TRBJ2-3, with D uncertain. This CDR3 contains 14 residues. Germline assignment: CDR1 SGHVS and CDR2 FQNEAQ. With 3 bases removed from V and 4 bases from J, the gap between germline ends came to 11 bases.